This T cell receptor (beta chain) was sequenced for a study of T cell clonality in common variable immunodeficiency. Overall study findings and caveats: CVID subjects shared fewer TCRbeta clones than healthy controls did.

The V end lost 1 base, the J end lost 8 bases, and 23 bases lay between the germline ends. The CDR3 is made up of 18 amino acids. Per the germline V gene, CDR1 is SGHTA and CDR2 is FQGTGA. This clone was seen ten or more times. The antigen remains undetermined. The CDR3 goes on 3 residues after the read ends, and that part is filled in from the germline J gene. The method was immunoSEQ multiplex PCR; TCRdb's version includes in-frame clones alone and lacks a portion of them. The sample holds under 45,000 clones, and no clone turns up only once. Sequencing input: peripheral blood mononuclear cells. The source of this sequence is a person aged 18-70 years in good health. This chain links TRBV7-3 with TRBJ2-2; D not resolved. Incomplete CDR3 DNA: TGTGCCAGCAGCTTAAGTCCCCGTGATTCTCTAGATCTTGGGGAG. Protein sequence: CASSLSPRDSLDLGE. The full CDR3 protein is CASSLSPRDSLDLGELFF. The full variable domain, completed using reference TRBV7-3 and TRBJ2-2, is GAGVSQTPSNKVTEKGKYVELRCDPISGHTALYWYRQSLGQGPEFLIYFQGTGAADDSGLPNDRFFAVRPEGSVSTLKIQRTERGDSAVYLCASSLSPRDSLDLGELFFGEGSRLTVL.